This TCR beta chain is drawn from a study of OX40 agonist ivuxolimab in advanced cancers. About the research overall: Patients took ivuxolimab, an agonistic anti-OX40 (CD134) antibody.

Collection of blood occurred at baseline, at cycle 4 day 1, and at cycle 7 day 1. Profiled with immunoSEQ multiplex PCR; TCRdb holds only in-frame clones, not every one. In the table there are about 48,000 clones, roughly nine tenths of which are singletons. Germline CDR1 is SGHVS and CDR2 is FNYEAQ. This CDR3 spans 14 amino acids. The V gene end was trimmed by 5 bases and the J gene end by 4 bases; junction bases not matched to a gene: 6. The chain joins TRBV7-6 to TRBJ2-7; 9 bases line up with TRBD1. The material was CD4+ or CD8+ T cells sorted from blood, obtained in a trial of the OX40 agonist ivuxolimab. This TCR came from an adult with an advanced solid tumor such as melanoma, head and neck, liver or kidney cancer. The CDR3 DNA is TGTGCCAGCAGCCCCAGACAGGGGGGATACGAGCAGTACTTC. Translated, it gives CASSPRQGGYEQYF.